A selection of T cell receptor beta chains follows, all from one sample in a study of T cells in Graves' hyperthyroidism and ophthalmopathy. Each CDR3 protein is one row after TCRdb ran MiXCR on the multiplex PCR reads. This sample has around 400,000 distinct CDR3 sequences, with around 13% found just once. The sequenced material came from blood. These receptors all stem from a woman under 30 with Graves' hyperthyroidism. Each CDR3 is given with its conserved first and last residue. D genes are given only for firm matches. Rows may omit the clone size; those that give it use once, few, many or a size class.

d_gene,v_gene,abundance,j_gene,CDR3aa,CDR3nt
.,TRBV6-6,many,TRBJ1-1,CASSYSPGENTEAFF,TGTGCCAGCAGTTACTCCCCAGGGGAGAACACTGAAGCTTTCTTT
.,TRBV20-1,many,TRBJ2-7,CSAKYGEQYF,TGCAGTGCCAAATACGGCGAGCAGTACTTC
.,TRBV5-1,.,TRBJ2-2,CASSFTGTPNTGELFF,TGCGCCAGCAGCTTTACCGGGACACCGAACACCGGGGAGCTGTTTTTT
.,TRBV10-3,.,TRBJ2-1,CAISLRPRSYNEQFF,TGTGCCATCAGCCTCCGGCCCCGCTCCTACAATGAGCAGTTCTTC
TRBD1,TRBV27,many,TRBJ1-1,CASGTGETEAFF,TGTGCCAGCGGAACAGGGGAGACTGAAGCTTTCTTT
.,TRBV29-1,many,TRBJ1-2,CSVGSGSYGYTF,TGCAGCGTTGGGTCTGGGTCCTATGGCTACACCTTC
.,TRBV5-1,many,TRBJ1-2,CASKDGGGQDGYTF,TGCGCCAGCAAGGATGGCGGGGGGCAGGATGGCTACACCTTC
TRBD2,TRBV7-3,few,TRBJ2-3,CASSRGTTTDTQYF,TGTGCCAGCAGCCGCGGGACTACCACAGATACGCAGTATTTT
TRBD1,TRBV5-4,.,TRBJ1-6,CASSLAGQGKRTNSPLHF,TGTGCCAGCAGCTTGGCGGGACAGGGAAAGAGGACAAATTCACCCCTCCACTTT
.,TRBV5-6,many,TRBJ2-7,CASSRWAETYEQYF,TGTGCCAGCAGCCGTTGGGCGGAGACCTACGAGCAGTACTTC
.,TRBV6-1,.,TRBJ1-4,CASSELAATNEKLCF,TGTGCCAGCAGTGAATTAGCAGCAACTAATGAAAAACTGTGTTTT
.,TRBV20-1,many,TRBJ1-2,CSARVWGDGGYTF,TGCAGTGCTAGAGTGTGGGGAGATGGTGGCTACACCTTC
TRBD1,TRBV5-1,many,TRBJ1-1,CASSPGGEGTEAFF,TGCGCCAGCAGCCCAGGGGGCGAGGGCACTGAAGCTTTCTTT
.,TRBV10-3,many,TRBJ2-7,CATGGQSQYEQYF,TGTGCCACCGGCGGACAGAGCCAGTACGAGCAGTACTTC
TRBD2,TRBV3-1,many,TRBJ2-3,CASTPTSGSTDTQYF,TGTGCCAGCACCCCCACTAGCGGTAGCACAGATACGCAGTATTTT
.,TRBV30,many,TRBJ1-5,CAWNSGQGLQPQHF,TGTGCCTGGAATAGCGGGCAGGGGTTGCAGCCCCAGCATTTT
TRBD2,TRBV7-2,many,TRBJ2-7,CASSPSPLAGGLPFIEQYF,TGTGCCAGCAGCCCGTCCCCTCTAGCGGGAGGGCTACCGTTTATCGAGCAGTACTTC
.,TRBV28,many,TRBJ2-2,CASSFYRRGTGELFF,TGTGCCAGCAGTTTCTACCGGAGGGGCACCGGGGAGCTGTTTTTT
.,TRBV30,few,TRBJ2-3,CAWSVQERGTDTQYF,TGTGCCTGGAGTGTACAGGAGCGAGGCACAGATACGCAGTATTTT
TRBD1,TRBV18,many,TRBJ1-1,CASSRDRSNTEAFF,TGTGCCAGCTCACGGGACAGGTCGAACACTGAAGCTTTCTTT
.,TRBV2,many,TRBJ2-3,CASSGYLSTDTQYF,TGTGCCAGCAGCGGCTATCTGAGCACAGATACGCAGTATTTT
TRBD1,TRBV9,many,TRBJ2-1,CASSDRVSNEQFF,TGTGCCAGCAGTGACAGGGTTTCCAATGAGCAGTTCTTC
TRBD1,TRBV4-2,.,TRBJ2-7,CASSRELDRAYEQYF,TGTGCCAGCAGCCGAGAATTGGACAGGGCCTACGAGCAGTACTTC
TRBD2,TRBV25-1,many,TRBJ2-3,CASSDGTSGSDTQYF,TGTGCCAGCAGTGATGGGACTAGCGGCTCAGATACGCAGTATTTT
TRBD2,TRBV27,many,TRBJ2-5,CASRASGVQETQYF,TGTGCCAGCAGGGCTAGCGGGGTACAAGAGACCCAGTACTTC
.,TRBV11-2,many,TRBJ2-3,CASSGPSLDTQYF,TGTGCCAGCAGCGGCCCTAGTCTAGATACGCAGTATTTT
.,TRBV24-1,.,TRBJ2-1,CATSDGGAGSYNEQFF,TGTGCCACCAGTGATGGGGGGGCAGGGTCCTACAATGAGCAGTTCTTC
.,TRBV3-1,many,TRBJ1-4,CASRQAGTRGVEKLFF,TGTGCCAGCAGGCAAGCCGGAACGAGGGGGGTCGAAAAACTGTTTTTT
TRBD1,TRBV12-3/TRBV12-4,.,TRBJ1-4,CASSSDRGVEKLFF,TGTGCCAGCAGTTCGGACAGGGGGGTCGAAAAACTGTTTTTT
TRBD2,TRBV3-1,many,TRBJ2-1,CASSSSGYFEDEQFF,TGTGCCAGCAGTTCTAGCGGGTACTTTGAGGATGAGCAGTTCTTC
TRBD2,TRBV10-1,few,TRBJ2-3,CASSETSGNTQYF,TGCGCCAGCAGTGAGACTAGCGGGAATACGCAGTATTTT
TRBD1,TRBV19,once,TRBJ2-1,CASNPRQGQGNEQFF,TGTGCCAGTAACCCCAGACAGGGGCAGGGCAATGAGCAGTTCTTC
TRBD2,TRBV19,.,TRBJ2-7,CASSIATSGISYEQYF,TGTGCCAGTAGTATAGCAACTAGCGGGATCTCCTACGAGCAGTACTTC
.,TRBV6-5,few,TRBJ2-7,CASSYSSPEGYEQYF,TGTGCCAGCAGTTACTCATCACCCGAGGGTTACGAGCAGTACTTC
TRBD2,TRBV5-1,many,TRBJ2-3,CASSPGLAVFSTDTQYF,TGCGCCAGCAGCCCGGGACTAGCGGTTTTCAGCACAGATACGCAGTATTTT
.,TRBV15,.,TRBJ2-2,CATSREQLNTGELFF,TGTGCCACCAGCAGAGAACAACTGAACACCGGGGAGCTGTTTTTT
.,TRBV14,.,TRBJ2-1,CAGSSGPIKGQFF,TGTGCCGGCAGTTCCGGGCCAATTAAGGGGCAGTTCTTC
.,TRBV6-2/TRBV6-3,many,TRBJ2-7,CASSFQGSYEQYF,TGTGCCAGCAGTTTTCAGGGCTCCTACGAGCAGTACTTC
.,TRBV29-1,many,TRBJ2-2,CSVVGQNTGELFF,TGCAGCGTTGTGGGACAAAACACCGGGGAGCTGTTTTTT
TRBD1,TRBV28,many,TRBJ1-6,CASSLETGNSPLHF,TGTGCCAGCAGTTTAGAGACAGGGAATTCACCCCTCCACTTT
TRBD1,TRBV10-2,many,TRBJ1-1,CASRDTGGTNTEAFF,TGCGCCAGCAGGGACACAGGGGGCACGAACACTGAAGCTTTCTTT
.,TRBV5-4,few,TRBJ2-3,CASSEAGTSSHTQYF,TGTGCCAGCAGCGAAGCCGGGACTTCCAGTCATACGCAGTATTTT
.,TRBV20-1,.,TRBJ2-1,CSASGRHNEQFF,TGCAGTGCTAGCGGACGACACAATGAGCAGTTCTTC